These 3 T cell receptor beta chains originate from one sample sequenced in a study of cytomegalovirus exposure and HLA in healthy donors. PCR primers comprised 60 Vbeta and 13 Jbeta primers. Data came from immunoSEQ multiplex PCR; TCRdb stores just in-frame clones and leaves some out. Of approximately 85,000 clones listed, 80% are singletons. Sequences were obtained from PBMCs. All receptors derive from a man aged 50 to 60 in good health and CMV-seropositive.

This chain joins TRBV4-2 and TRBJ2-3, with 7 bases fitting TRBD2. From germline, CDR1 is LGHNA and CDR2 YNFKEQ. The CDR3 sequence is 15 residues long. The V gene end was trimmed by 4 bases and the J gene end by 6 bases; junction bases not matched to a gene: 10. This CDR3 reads CASSLLAWGVDTQYF. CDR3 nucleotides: TGTGCCAGCAGCCTACTAGCGTGGGGTGTCGATACGCAGTATTTT.

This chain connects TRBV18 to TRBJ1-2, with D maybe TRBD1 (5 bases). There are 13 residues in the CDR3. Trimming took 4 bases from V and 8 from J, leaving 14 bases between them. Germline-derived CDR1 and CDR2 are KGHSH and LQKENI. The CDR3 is CASSRGGQEGYTF. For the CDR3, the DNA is TGTGCCAGCTCACGAGGTGGACAAGAAGGCTACACCTTC.

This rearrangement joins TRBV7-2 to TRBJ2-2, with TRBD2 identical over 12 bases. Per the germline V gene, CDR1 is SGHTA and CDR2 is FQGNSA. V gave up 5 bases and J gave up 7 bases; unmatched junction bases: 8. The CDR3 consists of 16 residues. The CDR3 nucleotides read TGTGCCAGCAGCCCGTCTAGCGGGAGGGCCGGCGGGGAGCTGTTTTTT. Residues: CASSPSSGRAGGELFF.